One T cell receptor beta chain is described in this entry. The target antigen is unknown. V lost 6 bases and J 8 bases, leaving 12 bases between the germline ends. The CDR3 contains 12 residues. Germline values: CDR1 MNHEY, CDR2 SMNVEV (reference sequence). The sample belongs to a study of shared clonotypes between healthy human individuals. General study results and limits: Having only a few donors restricted how much genetic and exposure-history diversity was captured.

Genomic DNA of every subset was divided equally among multiple immunoSEQ plates. The table came from immunoSEQ multiplex PCR; TCRdb's copy has only in-frame clones and leaves some out. The sample holds approximately 330,000 clones, 73% seen once. Splitting of CD4+ cells produced CD45RA+ naive and CD45RA-negative memory subsets. The chain has TRBV27 and TRBJ2-3; tentative D call: TRBD2 (5 bases). The receptor's source is a young man in good health. Sequenced: memory CD4+ T cells sorted from blood. Regarding subset: CD45RA-negative fraction. The CDR3 loop is CASRSTTRTQYF. The DNA for the CDR3 is TGTGCCAGCAGGTCGACTACCCGTACGCAGTATTTT.